The clone carrying this T cell receptor (beta chain) was seen only a few times. Primers for the PCR totalled 60 Vbeta and 13 Jbeta. The table came from immunoSEQ multiplex PCR; TCRdb's copy has only in-frame clones and leaves some out. The sample contains roughly 110,000 clones, 73% of which appear only once. This sample is part of a study of cytomegalovirus exposure and HLA in healthy donors. Germline V CDR1 and CDR2: SGHVS, FQNEAQ. V shed 1 base and J 0 bases; nucleotides not matched to a gene: 11. The CDR3 contains 18 residues. The sequencing sample was made of PBMCs. The receptor was isolated from a man aged 25 to 40 in good health and CMV-seronegative. This chain uses TRBV7-8 with TRBJ2-7, with TRBD2 identical over 8 bases. As DNA, the CDR3 is TGTGCCAGCAGCTTAGATGTGGCGGGAGGTCATATCTCCTACGAGCAGTACTTC. This codes for CASSLDVAGGHISYEQYF.